This T cell receptor (beta chain) was captured by sequencing in a study of CD8 T cells in ankylosing spondylitis. The study, taken as a whole, reports: Those disease-linked clones were CD8+; they were also relatively rare in peripheral blood.

Each CDR3 protein is one row after TCRdb ran MiXCR on the 5' RACE reads. The sample has 130,000 or so distinct CDR3 sequences, over 6.5% seen once; the top ten hold 12%. This clonotype was seen ten or more times. The target antigen is unknown. The CDR3 length is 15 residues. From germline, CDR1 is WSHSY and CDR2 SAAADI. Unmatched junction bases numbered 12, after V lost 6 bases and J lost 8 bases. The TCR sequence derives from a male donor with ankylosing spondylitis or in good health (not recorded which). V and J are TRBV10-2 and TRBJ2-1; 8 nucleotides align to TRBD2. The sample consisted of blood, either unsorted or a sorted T cell fraction (not recorded which). The CDR3 sequence is CASRLGTSIFDEQFF. The CDR3 bases are TGCGCCAGCAGGCTCGGGACTAGTATTTTCGATGAGCAGTTCTTC.